This is a list of T cell receptor beta chains from one sample in a study of T cell responses to AZD1222 COVID-19 vaccine. The assay was immunoSEQ multiplex PCR, and TCRdb's table has in-frame clones only and misses some. Among 150,000 or so clones listed, around nine tenths were seen once. The sequencing used peripheral blood, collected on day 0 of AZD1222 vaccination. Receptors originate from an adult in good health. The CDR3 runs from the conserved cysteine through the conserved F or W. Each record gives: clone size, V gene, CDR3 protein. Rows may omit the clone size; those that give it use once, few, many or a size class.

>NA|TRBV27
CASSLPGWHRYQGDEQFF
>NA|TRBV7-9
CASSLPPWVAGVGFGYF
>NA|TRBV4-3
CASSQDTGPRSYEQYF
>NA|TRBV19
CASSIHKGKSPEAFF
>NA|TRBV19
CARPGTSGRKGGTDTQYF
>NA|TRBV7-2
CASSLRDTQYF
>NA|TRBV6-5
CASNNLNEQFF
>few|TRBV5-4
CASSRTGHSLFGYEQYF
>few|TRBV7-2
CASSFRGPPGELFF
>NA|TRBV12-3/TRBV12-4
CASSRRGANEQFF
>NA|TRBV5-1
CASKSTGVNYGYTF
>NA|TRBV7-6
CASSLGAGRGRETQYF
>NA|TRBV5-1
CASSLGDDYGYTF
>NA|TRBV20-1
CSASNQRMYNEQFF
>NA|TRBV28
CASSLGTRGNTIYF
>NA|TRBV19
CASSISGTGAYEQYF
>NA|TRBV5-1
CASSVERSSYEQYF
>NA|TRBV6-1
CASSELTGTSEAFF
>NA|TRBV19
CASSIDRTSSSTDTQYF
>NA|TRBV29-1
CSVDEGGETQYF
>NA|TRBV18
CASSPPSSGRAYWSNEQFF
>NA|TRBV7-6
CASSPGTSGTNRQTQYF
>once|TRBV15
CATSRDRHSNQPQHF
>NA|TRBV10-2
CASSGTGRDGYTF
>NA|TRBV6-4
CASSASYNNEQFF
>NA|TRBV9
CASSLGGGPTGELFF
>NA|TRBV19
CASSIGIQGNTEAFF
>NA|TRBV11-3
CASSLSGQGDGYTF
>NA|TRBV19
CASSRGGGGDNQPQHF
>NA|TRBV9
CASSVVGLNTEAFF
>NA|TRBV7-9
CASSPPGGYEQYF
>NA|TRBV19
CASSTRINEQFF
>NA|TRBV20-1
CSARSGGEAFF
>NA|TRBV9
CASSVSPRAMNTEAFF
>NA|TRBV5-1
CASRTNYEQFF
>NA|TRBV2
CASQDRDSQPQHF
>NA|TRBV30
CAWSSGANGNTIYF
>NA|TRBV19
CASRREDEQFF
>NA|TRBV7-8
CASSLEGGSTDTQYF
>NA|TRBV14
CASSPTRPGGQVTYNEQFF
>NA|TRBV19
CASSTGNTGELFF
>NA|TRBV12-3/TRBV12-4
CASRPSGRGEQYF